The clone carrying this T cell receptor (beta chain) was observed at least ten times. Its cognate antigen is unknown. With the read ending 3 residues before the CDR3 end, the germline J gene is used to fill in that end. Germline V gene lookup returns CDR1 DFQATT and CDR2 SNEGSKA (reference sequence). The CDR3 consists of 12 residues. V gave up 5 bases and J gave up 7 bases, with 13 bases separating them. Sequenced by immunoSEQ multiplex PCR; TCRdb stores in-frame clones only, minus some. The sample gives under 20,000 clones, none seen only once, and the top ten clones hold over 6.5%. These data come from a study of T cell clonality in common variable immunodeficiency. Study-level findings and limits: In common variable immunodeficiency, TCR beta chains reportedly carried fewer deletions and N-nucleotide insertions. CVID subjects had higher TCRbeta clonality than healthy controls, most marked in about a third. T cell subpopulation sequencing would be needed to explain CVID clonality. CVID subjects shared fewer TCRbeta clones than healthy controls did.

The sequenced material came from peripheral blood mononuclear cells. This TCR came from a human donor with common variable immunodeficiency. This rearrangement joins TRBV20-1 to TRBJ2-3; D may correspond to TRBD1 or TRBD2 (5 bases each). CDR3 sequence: CSARGAGNTQYF. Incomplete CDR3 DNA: TGCAGTGCTCGAGGGGCTGGAAATACG.